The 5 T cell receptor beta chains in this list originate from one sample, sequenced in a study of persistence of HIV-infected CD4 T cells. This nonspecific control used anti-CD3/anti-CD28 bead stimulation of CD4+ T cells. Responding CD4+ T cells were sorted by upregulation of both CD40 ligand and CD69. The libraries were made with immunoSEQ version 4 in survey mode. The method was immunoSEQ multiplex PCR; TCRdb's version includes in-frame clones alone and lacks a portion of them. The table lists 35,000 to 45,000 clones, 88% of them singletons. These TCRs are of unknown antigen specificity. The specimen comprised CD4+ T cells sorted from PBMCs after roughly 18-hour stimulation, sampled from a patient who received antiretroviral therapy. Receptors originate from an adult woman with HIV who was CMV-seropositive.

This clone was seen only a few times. CDR3 bases: TGCGCCAGCAGAAGGGGAAGGTCCGGACAGGGGGTTTCGGATGAGCAGTTCTTC. It is translated as CASRRGRSGQGVSDEQFF. The V and J genes are TRBV10-2 and TRBJ2-1; 10 positions agree with TRBD1. Germline V CDR1 and CDR2: WSHSY, SAAADI. This CDR3 is built from 18 residues. The ends lost 6 bases at V and 8 bases at J; junction bases unmatched: 19.

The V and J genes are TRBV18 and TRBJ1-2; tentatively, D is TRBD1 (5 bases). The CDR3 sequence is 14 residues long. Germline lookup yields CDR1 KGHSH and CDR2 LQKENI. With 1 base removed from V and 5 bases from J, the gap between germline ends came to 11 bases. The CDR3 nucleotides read TGTGCCAGCTCACCACGGGCAGGGTATTATGGCTACACCTTC. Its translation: CASSPRAGYYGYTF.

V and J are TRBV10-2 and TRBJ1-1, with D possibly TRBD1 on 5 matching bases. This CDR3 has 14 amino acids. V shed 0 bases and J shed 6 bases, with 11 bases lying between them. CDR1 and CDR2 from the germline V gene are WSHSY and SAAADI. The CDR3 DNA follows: TGCGCCAGCAGTGAGTCGCGGGGGTTCGCTGAAGCTTTCTTT. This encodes CASSESRGFAEAFF.

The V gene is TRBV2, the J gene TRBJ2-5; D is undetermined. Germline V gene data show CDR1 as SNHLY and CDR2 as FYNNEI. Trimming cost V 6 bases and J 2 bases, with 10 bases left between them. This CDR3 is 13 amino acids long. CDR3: CASSRGIQETQYF. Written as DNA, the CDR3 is TGTGCCAGCAGCCGTGGAATACAAGAGACCCAGTACTTC.

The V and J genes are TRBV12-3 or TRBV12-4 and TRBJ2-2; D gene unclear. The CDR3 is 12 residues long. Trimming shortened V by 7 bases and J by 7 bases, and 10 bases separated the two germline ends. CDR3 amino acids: CASIATYGELFF. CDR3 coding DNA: TGTGCCAGCATCGCGACATACGGGGAGCTGTTTTTT.